This T cell receptor (beta chain) is from a study of CD8+ T cells in alopecia areata. Study-wide findings and caveats: Scalp clonality and expanded CD8+ clones among the top 100 fell significantly with tofacitinib. Sequencing of scalp tissue also captures the resident alphabeta T cells of normal skin. Scalp and blood samples kept many expanded lesional clones throughout tofacitinib.

CDR1 SQVTM and CDR2 ANQGSEA come from the germline V gene. CDR3 length: 11 residues. This clone was picked up a small number of times. Its antigen is unknown. Extraction and reverse transcription of RNA yielded cDNA as the sequencing template. Clones were sequenced by immunoSEQ multiplex PCR, and TCRdb holds only the in-frame ones, with some missing. The sample consists of about 190,000 clones, roughly three fifths of them appearing once. Treatment denoted: oral pan-JAK inhibitor, 5-10 mg twice daily. This sequence was found in a human donor with alopecia areata. The chain couples TRBV29-1 to TRBJ2-5; D uncertain. TRBJ2-7 explains the end of the DNA better; the J call may be wrong. Source: CD4+ T cells sorted from blood, taken at week 4, from a patient treated with tofacitinib. The CDR3: CSACTEAEQYF. Here the CDR3 DNA reads TGCAGCGCCTGCACAGAGGCCGAGCAGTACTTC.